This T cell receptor (beta chain) was found in a study of T cells in Graves' hyperthyroidism and ophthalmopathy. Background on the study: Peripheral blood collection took place at initial diagnosis, before any treatment.

CDR1 is MDHEN and CDR2 is SYDVKM in the germline V gene. V was trimmed by 6 bases and J by 1 base, leaving 9 bases between them. There are 13 residues in the CDR3. This clonotype was seen ten or more times. Stability of Graves' hyperthyroidism was defined as absent ophthalmopathy progression within 18 months. TCR beta CDR3 region amplification was performed from RNA transcripts. With the HTBI primer set, the TCR CDR3 went through a first round of RT-PCR. TCRdb called the multiplex PCR reads again in MiXCR, with one record for every CDR3 protein. The sample consists of 500,000 to 550,000 distinct CDR3 sequences, under 25% of them appearing once.

V usage is TRBV28 and J usage is TRBJ1-1, with D hard to call. The receptor comes from a man aged 18-30 years with Graves' hyperthyroidism. Sequencing input: blood. The CDR3 DNA follows: TGTGCCAGCAGGGAACTTACGAACACTGAAGCTTTCTTT. Translated: CASRELTNTEAFF.